This entry lists 10 T cell receptor beta chains sequenced from one sample in a study of T cell repertoires in cytomegalovirus infection. TCRdb itself ran the reads through MiXCR, one entry per CDR3 protein. The sample lists 55,000 to 70,000 distinct CDR3 sequences; about 22% were seen once. These TCRs are of unknown antigen specificity. The specimen was PBMCs, sequenced either directly or after in vitro stimulation (not recorded which). These receptor sequences come from a human donor in good health (CMV status not recorded). Some clones in this sample may be carry-over from other donors' samples.

In its sample, this clonotype was seen many times. The chain employs TRBV7-2 and TRBJ1-2; D is unclear. This CDR3 contains 15 residues. Germline assignment: CDR1 SGHTA and CDR2 FQGNSA. Trimming took off 1 base at V and 3 bases at J, with 12 bases between the two ends. The CDR3 coding sequence is TGTGCCAGCAGCTTAGATGCAGGCCCCTACTATGGCTACACCTTC. This gives the protein CASSLDAGPYYGYTF.

This clonotype was observed many times. The CDR3 DNA follows: TGTGCCAGCGGTTACCCGGGACTAGCCGAAGATACGCAGTATTTT. This codes for CASGYPGLAEDTQYF. This chain uses TRBV2 with TRBJ2-3; 9 bases map to TRBD2. The germline gives CDR1 SNHLY, CDR2 FYNNEI. V was pared by 8 bases and J by 5 bases, with 11 bases of the junction left unmatched. The CDR3 length is 15 residues.

Ten or more counts support this clonotype. This rearrangement joins TRBV7-2 to TRBJ1-1; the match to TRBD1 covers 7 bases. The CDR3 loop spans 15 amino acids. Trimming removed 3 bases from V and 5 bases from J; junction bases left unmatched: 9. Germline V gene lookup returns CDR1 SGHTA and CDR2 FQGNSA. The CDR3: CASSLPDRVGTEAFF. In DNA, the CDR3 is TGTGCCAGCAGCTTGCCCGACAGGGTAGGTACTGAAGCTTTCTTT.

This clonotype showed up many times. This chain joins TRBV7-2 and TRBJ2-7; 7 bases agree with TRBD2. Germline V lookup: CDR1 SGHTA, CDR2 FQGNSA. J was trimmed by 2 bases and V by 1 base; bases with no gene match: 2. This CDR3 contains 14 residues. For the CDR3, the DNA is TGTGCCAGCAGCTTAGGTCTAGCGGCCTACGAGCAGTACGTC. Translated: CASSLGLAAYEQYV.

V and J are TRBV7-2 and TRBJ2-1, with unresolved D. This CDR3 has 16 residues. Germline-derived CDR1 and CDR2 are SGHTA and FQGNSA. The ends were cut back, 2 bases at V and 0 bases at J, with 11 bases in the middle. The CDR3 loop is CASSLKDTRSYNEQFF. The CDR3 DNA reads as TGTGCCAGCAGCTTAAAGGATACCCGCTCCTACAATGAGCAGTTCTTC.

This clonotype was found many times. The chain is built from TRBV7-9 and TRBJ1-2, with 9 bases identical to TRBD1. The CDR3 consists of 18 residues. The germline gives CDR1 SEHNR, CDR2 FQNEAQ (reference sequence). The V segment lost 6 bases and the J segment 2 bases; nucleotides outside the gene matches: 16. This CDR3 reads CASSLTGQGFPANYGYTF. The CDR3 DNA is TGTGCCAGCAGTTTGACGGGACAGGGTTTTCCGGCCAACTATGGCTACACCTTC.

The genes are TRBV9 and TRBJ2-3; 7 nucleotides match TRBD2. Germline loops: CDR1 SGDLS, CDR2 YYNGEE. J was trimmed by 1 base and V by 3 bases; bases with no gene match: 11. The CDR3 length is 17 residues. The CDR3 spells CASSGDPLAYGTDTQYF. CDR3 bases: TGTGCCAGCAGCGGAGACCCACTAGCGTATGGCACAGATACGCAGTATTTT.

This clonotype was found a few times. This chain links TRBV15 with TRBJ2-1; D possibly corresponds to TRBD2 (6 bases). The CDR3 sequence is 14 residues long. The germline V gene encodes CDR1 LNHNV and CDR2 YYDKDF (reference sequence). Trimming removed 5 bases from V and 5 bases from J, with 13 bases in between. CDR3: CATSPGIADNEQFF. The CDR3 DNA reads TGTGCCACCAGCCCCGGGATAGCGGACAATGAGCAGTTCTTC.

The chain recombines TRBV27 with TRBJ2-2, with D hard to call. The CDR3 totals 14 residues. V lost 10 bases to trimming and J lost 4 bases, with 16 bases between them. Germline V gene sequence: CDR1 MNHEY, CDR2 SMNVEV (reference sequence). This CDR3 reads CANTSQTVTGELFF. In DNA, the CDR3 is TGTGCCAACACCTCCCAGACGGTCACCGGGGAGCTGTTTTTT.

This clonotype was observed many times. The gene calls are TRBV11-3 and TRBJ2-3; D is tentatively TRBD1 or TRBD2 (6 bases each). Trimming stripped 5 bases from V and 5 bases from J, with 20 bases between. This CDR3 has 16 residues. Germline CDR1 SGHNT, CDR2 YENEEA. The CDR3 loop is CASSPPTLGGGDTQYF. The CDR3 DNA sequence: TGTGCCAGCAGCCCACCAACCCTGGGGGGCGGAGATACGCAGTATTTT. Full variable domain (missing parts from reference TRBV11-3 and TRBJ2-3): EAGVVQSPRYKIIEKKQPVAFWCNPISGHNTLYWYLQNLGQGPELLIRYENEEAVDDSQLPKDRFSAERLKGVDSTLKIQPAELGDSAVYLCASSPPTLGGGDTQYFGPGTRLTVL.